This T cell receptor (beta chain) appears in the sequencing data of a study of OX40 agonist ivuxolimab in advanced cancers. Study background: The dose-escalation group included hepatocellular carcinoma, melanoma, renal cell carcinoma and head and neck cancer.

The table came from immunoSEQ multiplex PCR; TCRdb's copy has only in-frame clones and leaves some out. This table has tens of thousands of clones, approximately 90% appearing once. The CDR3 covers 14 residues. CDR1 is ENHRY and CDR2 is SYGVKD in the germline V gene. The V gene end was trimmed by 5 bases and the J gene end by 3 bases; junction bases not matched to a gene: 3. The chain links TRBV10-3 to TRBJ1-5; TRBD1 matches 8 bases. The TCR originated in an adult with an advanced solid tumor such as melanoma, head and neck, liver or kidney cancer. Sequences were derived from CD4+ or CD8+ T cells sorted from blood, sampled in a trial of the OX40 agonist ivuxolimab. The CDR3 here is CAISTGGHNQPQHF. The CDR3 coding sequence is TGTGCCATCAGTACAGGGGGTCACAATCAGCCCCAGCATTTT.